This TCR beta chain is drawn from a study of blood T cell repertoires in COVID-19. Study as a whole: Acute and convalescent COVID-19 samples came from the United States, Italy and Spain.

The length of the CDR3 is 16 residues. From germline, CDR1 is LGHNA and CDR2 YNFKEQ. Trimming removed 4 bases from V and 0 bases from J; junction bases left unmatched: 6. Repertoires were generated with immunoSEQ multiplex PCR, while TCRdb's copy carries only in-frame clones and drops some. The sample lists tens of thousands of clones; approximately 89% were seen once. What was sequenced was peripheral blood. The rearrangement links TRBV4-2 to TRBJ2-7, with 10 bases lining up with TRBD2. The sequence came from a human donor in a cohort sampled during active COVID-19. Written as DNA, the CDR3 is TGTGCCAGCAGCCTATCATCTAGCGGGGGCTCCTACGAGCAGTACTTC. Residues: CASSLSSSGGSYEQYF.